This is a list of T cell receptor beta chains from one sample in a study of cytomegalovirus exposure and HLA in healthy donors. Data came from immunoSEQ multiplex PCR; TCRdb stores just in-frame clones and leaves some out. Of 100,000 to 150,000 clones in the sample, about 9.1% were seen once. Sequencing used PBMCs. The receptors come from a woman aged 40-49 years in good health and CMV-seropositive. Each CDR3 is given without its conserved first and last residue. Fields, in order: CDR3 protein, V gene, J gene.

CDR3aa: ASSSRQGANTEAF
v_gene: TRBV7-9
j_gene: TRBJ1-1

CDR3aa: ASSLAGGPNTGELF
v_gene: TRBV5-1
j_gene: TRBJ2-2

CDR3aa: ASSSAPGWNSPLH
v_gene: TRBV5-4
j_gene: TRBJ1-6

CDR3aa: ASSSGTAVQETQY
v_gene: TRBV6-6
j_gene: TRBJ2-5

CDR3aa: ASSVQTGSNYCYT
v_gene: TRBV5-4
j_gene: TRBJ1-2

CDR3aa: ASSEVRSGANVLT
v_gene: TRBV2
j_gene: TRBJ2-6

CDR3aa: ASSLGGTDSGANVMT
v_gene: TRBV5-6
j_gene: TRBJ2-6

CDR3aa: AISGSGGAFEQF
v_gene: TRBV10-3
j_gene: TRBJ2-1

CDR3aa: ASSGEMNTEAF
v_gene: TRBV6-5
j_gene: TRBJ1-1

CDR3aa: ASSVHHGGPGDEQY
v_gene: TRBV19
j_gene: TRBJ2-7

CDR3aa: ASSLDETGVYEQY
v_gene: TRBV5-1
j_gene: TRBJ2-7

CDR3aa: ASSLDRSGNTGELF
v_gene: TRBV5-1
j_gene: TRBJ2-2

CDR3aa: ASSPTSGGAEETQY
v_gene: TRBV5-1
j_gene: TRBJ2-5

CDR3aa: ASSYGTGGPLYQETQY
v_gene: TRBV7-9
j_gene: TRBJ2-5

CDR3aa: AISESDFGIHPNTEAF
v_gene: TRBV10-3
j_gene: TRBJ1-1

CDR3aa: ASGEEGIYEQY
v_gene: TRBV5-1
j_gene: TRBJ2-7

CDR3aa: ASSPEAGFNEQF
v_gene: TRBV2
j_gene: NA

CDR3aa: SVWGGGGETQY
v_gene: TRBV29-1
j_gene: TRBJ2-5

CDR3aa: ASSMRTGTGGNSPLH
v_gene: TRBV19
j_gene: TRBJ1-6

CDR3aa: ASSRTGGNSPLH
v_gene: TRBV6-1
j_gene: TRBJ1-6